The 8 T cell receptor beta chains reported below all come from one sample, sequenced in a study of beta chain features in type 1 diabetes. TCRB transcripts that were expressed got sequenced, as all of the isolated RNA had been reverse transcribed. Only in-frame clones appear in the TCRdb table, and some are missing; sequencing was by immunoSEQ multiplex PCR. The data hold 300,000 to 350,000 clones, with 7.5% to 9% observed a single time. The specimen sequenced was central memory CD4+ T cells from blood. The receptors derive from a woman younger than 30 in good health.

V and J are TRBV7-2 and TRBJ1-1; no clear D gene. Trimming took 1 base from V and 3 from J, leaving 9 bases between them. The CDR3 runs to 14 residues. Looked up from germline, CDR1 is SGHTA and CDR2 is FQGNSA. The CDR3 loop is CASSLVLSDTEAFF. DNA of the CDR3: TGTGCCAGCAGCTTAGTTTTGTCGGACACTGAAGCTTTCTTT. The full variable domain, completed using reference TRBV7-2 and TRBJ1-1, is GAGVSQSPSNKVTEKGKDVELRCDPISGHTALYWYRQSLGQGLEFLIYFQGNSAPDKSGLPSDRFSAERTGGSVSTLTIQRTQQEDSAVYLCASSLVLSDTEAFFGQGTRLTVV.

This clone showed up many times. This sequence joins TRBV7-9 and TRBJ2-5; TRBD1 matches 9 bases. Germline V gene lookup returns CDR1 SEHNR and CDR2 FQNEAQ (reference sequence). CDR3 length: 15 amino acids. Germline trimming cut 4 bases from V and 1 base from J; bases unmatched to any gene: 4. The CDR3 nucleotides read TGTGCCAGCAGCTCTGGACAGGGGATCCAAGAGACCCAGTACTTC. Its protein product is CASSSGQGIQETQYF.

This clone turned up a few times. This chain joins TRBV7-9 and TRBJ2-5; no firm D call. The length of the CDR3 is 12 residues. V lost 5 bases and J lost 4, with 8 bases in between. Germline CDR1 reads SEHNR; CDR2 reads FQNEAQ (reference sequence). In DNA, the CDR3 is TGTGCCAGCAGCCAGGACGTAGAGACCCAGTACTTC. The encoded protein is CASSQDVETQYF.

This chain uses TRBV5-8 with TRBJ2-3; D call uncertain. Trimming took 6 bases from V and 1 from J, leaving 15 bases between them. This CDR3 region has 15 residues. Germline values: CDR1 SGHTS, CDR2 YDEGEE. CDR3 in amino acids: CASNQDGRRTDTQYF. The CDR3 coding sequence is TGTGCCAGCAACCAGGACGGTCGCCGCACAGATACGCAGTATTTT.

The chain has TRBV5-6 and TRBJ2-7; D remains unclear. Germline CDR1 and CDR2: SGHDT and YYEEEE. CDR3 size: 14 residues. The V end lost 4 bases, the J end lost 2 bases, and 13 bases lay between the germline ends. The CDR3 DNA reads TGTGCCAGCAGCCTTAAAACAGTAACCTACGAGCAGTACTTC. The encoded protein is CASSLKTVTYEQYF.

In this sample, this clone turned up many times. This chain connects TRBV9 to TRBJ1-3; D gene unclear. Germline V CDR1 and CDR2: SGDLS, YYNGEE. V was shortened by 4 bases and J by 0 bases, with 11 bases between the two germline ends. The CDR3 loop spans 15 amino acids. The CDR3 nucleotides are TGTGCCAGCAGCAGGTTTGGATCCTCTGGAAACACCATATATTTT. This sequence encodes CASSRFGSSGNTIYF.

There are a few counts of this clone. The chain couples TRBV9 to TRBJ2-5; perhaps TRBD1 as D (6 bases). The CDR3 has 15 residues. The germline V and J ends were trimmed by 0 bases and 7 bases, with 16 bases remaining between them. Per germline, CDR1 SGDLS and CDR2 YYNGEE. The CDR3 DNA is TGTGCCAGCAGCGTAGAGGCAGGGGCGATCGGGACCCAGTACTTC. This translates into CASSVEAGAIGTQYF.

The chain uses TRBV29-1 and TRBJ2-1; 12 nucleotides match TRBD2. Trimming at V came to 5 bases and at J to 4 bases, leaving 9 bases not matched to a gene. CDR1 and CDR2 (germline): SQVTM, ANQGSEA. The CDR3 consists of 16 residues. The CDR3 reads CSVRRDGLAGYNEQFF. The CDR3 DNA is TGCAGCGTTCGCCGGGACGGACTAGCGGGATACAATGAGCAGTTCTTC.